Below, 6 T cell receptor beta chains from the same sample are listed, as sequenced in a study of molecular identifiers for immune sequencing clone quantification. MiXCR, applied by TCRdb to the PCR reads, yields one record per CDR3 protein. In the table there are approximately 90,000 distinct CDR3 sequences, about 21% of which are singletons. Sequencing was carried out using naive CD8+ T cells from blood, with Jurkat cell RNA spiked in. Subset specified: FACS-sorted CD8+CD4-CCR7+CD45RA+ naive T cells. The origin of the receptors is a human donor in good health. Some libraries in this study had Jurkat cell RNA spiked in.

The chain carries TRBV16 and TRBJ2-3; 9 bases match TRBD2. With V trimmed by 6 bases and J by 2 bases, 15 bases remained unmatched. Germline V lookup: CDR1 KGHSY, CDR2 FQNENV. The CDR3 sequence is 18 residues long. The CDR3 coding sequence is TGTGCCAGCAGTCAGATTCTTTTGACTAGCGGAGACACAGATACGCAGTATTTT. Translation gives CASSQILLTSGDTDTQYF. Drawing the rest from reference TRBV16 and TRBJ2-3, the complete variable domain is GEEVAQTPKHLVRGEGQKAKLYCAPIKGHSYVFWYQQVLKNEFKFLISFQNENVFDETGMPKERFSAKCLPNSPCSLEIQATKLEDSAVYFCASSQILLTSGDTDTQYFGPGTRLTVL.

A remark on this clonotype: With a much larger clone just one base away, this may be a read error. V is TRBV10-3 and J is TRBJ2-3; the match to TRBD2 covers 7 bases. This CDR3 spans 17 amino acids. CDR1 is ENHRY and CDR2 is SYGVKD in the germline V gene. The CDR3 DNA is TGTGTCATCAGGGAGAGCCTGGGGGGGGTAAGCACAGATACGCAGTATTTT. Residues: CVIRESLGGVSTDTQYF.

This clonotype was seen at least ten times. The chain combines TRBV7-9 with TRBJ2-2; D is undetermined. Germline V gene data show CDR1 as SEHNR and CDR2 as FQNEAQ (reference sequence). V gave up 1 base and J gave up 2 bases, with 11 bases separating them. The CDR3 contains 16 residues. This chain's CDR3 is CASSLGSRVNTGELFF. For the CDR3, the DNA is TGTGCCAGCAGCTTAGGATCACGAGTAAACACCGGGGAGCTGTTTTTT. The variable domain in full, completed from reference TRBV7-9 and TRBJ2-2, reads DTGVSQNPRHKITKRGQNVTFRCDPISEHNRLYWYRQTLGQGPEFLTYFQNEAQLEKSRLLSDRFSAERPKGSFSTLEIQRTEQGDSAMYLCASSLGSRVNTGELFFGEGSRLTVL.

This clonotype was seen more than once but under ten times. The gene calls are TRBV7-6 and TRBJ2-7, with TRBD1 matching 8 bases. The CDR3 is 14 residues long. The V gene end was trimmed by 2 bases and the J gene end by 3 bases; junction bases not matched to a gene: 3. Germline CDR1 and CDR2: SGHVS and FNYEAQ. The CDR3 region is CASSLTDRDYEQYF. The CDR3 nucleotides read TGTGCCAGCAGCTTAACGGACAGGGACTACGAGCAGTACTTC.

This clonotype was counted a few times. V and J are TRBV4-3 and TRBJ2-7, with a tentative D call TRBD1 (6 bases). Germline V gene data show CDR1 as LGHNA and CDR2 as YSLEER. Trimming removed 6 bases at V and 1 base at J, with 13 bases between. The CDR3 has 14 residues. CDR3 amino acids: CASSDTGSSYEQYF. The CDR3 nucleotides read TGCGCCAGCAGTGACACAGGGAGTTCCTACGAGCAGTACTTC.

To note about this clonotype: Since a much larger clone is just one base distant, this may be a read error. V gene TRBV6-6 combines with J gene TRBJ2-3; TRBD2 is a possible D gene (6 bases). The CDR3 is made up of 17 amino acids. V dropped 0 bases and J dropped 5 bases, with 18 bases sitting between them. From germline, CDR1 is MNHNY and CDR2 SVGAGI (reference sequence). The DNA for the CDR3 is TGTGCCAGCAGTTACTCTTGGAGGGCCCCCCCCCGAGATACGCAGTATTTT. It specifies CASSYSWRAPPRDTQYF.